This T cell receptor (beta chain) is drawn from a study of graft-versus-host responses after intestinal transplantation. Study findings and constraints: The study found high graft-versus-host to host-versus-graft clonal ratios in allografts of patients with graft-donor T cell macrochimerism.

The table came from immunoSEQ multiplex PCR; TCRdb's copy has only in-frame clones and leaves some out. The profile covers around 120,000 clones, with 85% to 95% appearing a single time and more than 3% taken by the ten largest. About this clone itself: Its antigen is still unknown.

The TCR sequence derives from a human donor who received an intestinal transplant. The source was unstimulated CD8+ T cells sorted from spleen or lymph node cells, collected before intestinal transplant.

CDR3 DNA: TGTGCCAGCAGCTTTTACAGCCTGAACACTGAAGCTTTCTTT. This sequence encodes CASSFYSLNTEAFF. The chain has TRBV28 and TRBJ1-1; D is uncertain. CDR1 MDHEN and CDR2 SYDVKM come from the germline V gene. This CDR3 comprises 14 residues. V dropped 6 bases and J dropped 0 bases, with 11 bases sitting between them.